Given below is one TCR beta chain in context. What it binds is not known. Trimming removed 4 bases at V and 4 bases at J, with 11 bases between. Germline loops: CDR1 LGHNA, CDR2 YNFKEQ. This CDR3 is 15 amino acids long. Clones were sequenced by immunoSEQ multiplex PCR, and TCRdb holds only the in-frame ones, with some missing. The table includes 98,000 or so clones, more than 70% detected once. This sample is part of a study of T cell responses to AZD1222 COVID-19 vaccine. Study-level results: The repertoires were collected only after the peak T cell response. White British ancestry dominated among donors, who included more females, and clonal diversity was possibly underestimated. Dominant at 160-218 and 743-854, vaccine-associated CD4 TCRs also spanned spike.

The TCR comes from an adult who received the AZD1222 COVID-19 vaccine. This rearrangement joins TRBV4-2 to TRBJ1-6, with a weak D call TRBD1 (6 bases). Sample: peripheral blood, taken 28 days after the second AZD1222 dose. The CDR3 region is CASSPPGQYNSPLHF. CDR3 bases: TGTGCCAGCAGCCCCCCGGGACAATATAATTCACCCCTCCACTTT.